This is a list of T cell receptor beta chains from one sample in a study of OX40 agonist ivuxolimab in advanced cancers. Clones were read by immunoSEQ multiplex PCR, and TCRdb kept only the in-frame ones, dropping some. The sample carries some 33,000 clones, around nine tenths recorded once. The specimen was CD4+ or CD8+ T cells sorted from blood, collected in a trial of the OX40 agonist ivuxolimab. These receptors all come from an adult with an advanced solid tumor such as melanoma, head and neck, liver or kidney cancer. Each CDR3 is given with its conserved first and last residue. Each record gives: D gene, J gene, clone size, V gene, CDR3 protein, CDR3 DNA. A D gene is named only where the DNA matches it firmly. Size is stated for part of the rows, as once, few or many counts, or as a class when the clone is expanded.

D: TRBD2; J: TRBJ2-1; size: NA; V: TRBV7-9; CDR3: CASSTTSGEQFF; DNA: TGTGCCAGCAGCACGACTAGCGGGGAGCAGTTCTTC
D: NA; J: TRBJ1-5; size: NA; V: TRBV12-5; CDR3: CASSPGGPEGKRHNQPQHF; DNA: TGTGCTAGTTCTCCGGGAGGTCCGGAAGGCAAGCGGCACAATCAGCCCCAGCATTTT
D: NA; J: TRBJ2-1; size: NA; V: TRBV19; CDR3: CASSIGKRAHVHNEQFF; DNA: TGTGCCAGTAGTATCGGGAAACGAGCTCACGTCCACAATGAGCAGTTCTTC
D: TRBD2; J: TRBJ2-3; size: once; V: TRBV11-2; CDR3: CASSGVRGAADTQYF; DNA: TGTGCCAGCAGCGGGGTGCGGGGGGCTGCAGATACGCAGTATTTT
D: NA; J: TRBJ2-3; size: NA; V: TRBV6-5; CDR3: CASSYGGPDTQYF; DNA: TGTGCCAGCAGTTACGGGGGGCCAGATACGCAGTATTTT
D: TRBD1; J: TRBJ2-5; size: NA; V: TRBV5-1; CDR3: CASSSFDRGMETQYF; DNA: TGCGCCAGCAGCTCCTTCGACAGGGGTATGGAGACCCAGTACTTC
D: TRBD1; J: TRBJ1-4; size: NA; V: TRBV11-3; CDR3: CASSSRGQGTNEKLFF; DNA: TGTGCCAGCAGCTCCCGCGGACAGGGAACTAATGAAAAACTGTTTTTT
D: NA; J: TRBJ2-7; size: NA; V: TRBV2; CDR3: CASSDWSTNYEQYF; DNA: TGTGCCAGCAGTGACTGGTCCACCAACTACGAGCAGTACTTC
D: TRBD2; J: TRBJ2-3; size: NA; V: TRBV11-3; CDR3: CASSPPTSGGDTQYF; DNA: TGTGCCAGCAGCCCACCTACTAGCGGCGGAGATACGCAGTATTTT
D: NA; J: TRBJ2-1; size: NA; V: TRBV30; CDR3: CAVSEGYNEQFF; DNA: TGTGCCGTAAGTGAGGGCTACAATGAGCAGTTCTTC
D: NA; J: TRBJ1-2; size: NA; V: TRBV9; CDR3: CASSGGLIGNYGYTF; DNA: TGTGCCAGCAGCGGTGGACTGATTGGAAACTATGGCTACACCTTC
D: NA; J: TRBJ1-5; size: NA; V: TRBV6-4; CDR3: CASSEAANQPQHF; DNA: TGTGCCAGCAGTGAGGCAGCCAATCAGCCCCAGCATTTT
D: NA; J: TRBJ2-7; size: NA; V: TRBV5-4; CDR3: CASTIGTYEQYF; DNA: TGTGCCAGCACCATAGGGACCTACGAGCAGTACTTC
D: NA; J: TRBJ2-7; size: NA; V: TRBV13; CDR3: CASSSPFVAYEQYF; DNA: TGTGCCAGCAGCTCCCCGTTTGTCGCCTACGAGCAGTACTTC
D: NA; J: TRBJ2-7; size: NA; V: TRBV4-1; CDR3: CASSQDQWYEQYF; DNA: TGCGCCAGCAGCCAAGATCAGTGGTACGAGCAGTACTTC
D: NA; J: TRBJ2-3; size: NA; V: TRBV5-6; CDR3: CASSLGARITHHEDTQYF; DNA: TGTGCCAGCAGCTTGGGGGCTAGAATAACACATCACGAGGATACGCAGTATTTT
D: NA; J: TRBJ1-1; size: NA; V: TRBV14; CDR3: CASSQLDRNTEAFF; DNA: TGTGCCAGCAGCCAGTTAGACAGAAACACTGAAGCTTTCTTT
D: TRBD2; J: TRBJ2-3; size: NA; V: TRBV6-5; CDR3: CASSYTSGRASDTQYF; DNA: TGTGCCAGCAGTTACACTAGCGGGAGGGCCTCAGATACGCAGTATTTT
D: NA; J: TRBJ1-5; size: NA; V: TRBV19; CDR3: CASSGWTGPGQPQHF; DNA: TGTGCCAGTAGTGGATGGACGGGCCCGGGGCAGCCCCAGCATTTT
D: NA; J: TRBJ2-7; size: NA; V: TRBV19; CDR3: CASRPAGSGDEQYF; DNA: TGTGCCAGCCGCCCAGCAGGGAGCGGAGACGAGCAGTACTTC
D: NA; J: TRBJ1-2; size: NA; V: TRBV18; CDR3: CASSPGTNYGYTF; DNA: TGTGCCAGCTCACCTGGGACTAACTATGGCTACACCTTC
D: TRBD1; J: TRBJ2-7; size: medium-sized; V: TRBV10-1; CDR3: CASSEGGQGAREQYF; DNA: TGCGCCAGCAGTGAGGGGGGACAGGGGGCGCGGGAGCAGTACTTC
D: NA; J: TRBJ1-2; size: NA; V: TRBV30; CDR3: CACPGHNYGYTF; DNA: TGTGCCTGCCCGGGCCATAACTATGGCTACACCTTC
D: TRBD1; J: TRBJ1-1; size: NA; V: TRBV6-5; CDR3: CASSYWTGENTEAFF; DNA: TGTGCCAGCAGTTACTGGACAGGCGAGAACACTGAAGCTTTCTTT
D: NA; J: TRBJ2-2; size: NA; V: TRBV30; CDR3: CAWSPPHGELFF; DNA: TGTGCCTGGAGTCCGCCGCACGGGGAGCTGTTTTTT
D: TRBD2; J: TRBJ2-3; size: NA; V: TRBV5-4; CDR3: CASSLWDYQSDTQYF; DNA: TGTGCCAGCAGCTTGTGGGACTATCAGTCCGATACGCAGTATTTT
D: TRBD1; J: TRBJ2-5; size: NA; V: TRBV14; CDR3: CASSYLTGGQETQYF; DNA: TGTGCCAGCAGCTATTTAACAGGGGGCCAAGAGACCCAGTACTTC
D: NA; J: TRBJ2-2; size: NA; V: TRBV20-1; CDR3: CSASGPGELFF; DNA: TGCAGTGCTAGTGGGCCCGGGGAGCTGTTTTTT
D: NA; J: TRBJ1-1; size: NA; V: TRBV29-1; CDR3: CSVAPQGGGTEAFF; DNA: TGCAGCGTCGCACCACAGGGCGGCGGCACTGAAGCTTTCTTT
D: NA; J: TRBJ2-7; size: once; V: TRBV2; CDR3: CASEGEYPYEQYF; DNA: TGTGCAAGTGAGGGGGAATACCCCTACGAGCAGTACTTC
D: NA; J: TRBJ1-1; size: NA; V: TRBV5-8; CDR3: CATLPWNTEAFF; DNA: TGTGCCACCCTGCCGTGGAACACTGAAGCTTTCTTT
D: TRBD1; J: TRBJ1-1; size: NA; V: TRBV7-9; CDR3: CASSELGTGDRSTEAFF; DNA: TGTGCCAGCAGCGAGCTCGGGACAGGGGACAGGAGCACTGAAGCTTTCTTT
D: TRBD1; J: TRBJ1-2; size: NA; V: TRBV30; CDR3: CAWGGWTGTDYGYTF; DNA: TGTGCCTGGGGGGGATGGACAGGGACGGACTATGGCTACACCTTC
D: NA; J: TRBJ2-7; size: NA; V: TRBV30; CDR3: CAWSVDSNDYEQYF; DNA: TGTGCCTGGAGTGTGGACTCAAATGACTACGAGCAGTACTTC
D: TRBD1; J: TRBJ2-1; size: NA; V: TRBV2; CDR3: CASKYPWDRVRVNEQFF; DNA: TGTGCCAGCAAGTACCCGTGGGACAGGGTGAGGGTCAATGAGCAGTTCTTC
D: NA; J: TRBJ2-1; size: NA; V: TRBV11-3; CDR3: CASSSRMNEQFF; DNA: TGTGCCAGCAGCTCCAGGATGAATGAGCAGTTCTTC
D: NA; J: TRBJ1-5; size: NA; V: TRBV29-1; CDR3: CSTRDNNQPQHF; DNA: TGCAGCACCCGGGACAACAATCAGCCCCAGCATTTT
D: TRBD1; J: TRBJ2-7; size: NA; V: TRBV10-3; CDR3: CAISGPTGGHEQYF; DNA: TGTGCCATCAGTGGCCCGACAGGGGGCCACGAGCAGTACTTC
D: TRBD1; J: TRBJ1-1; size: NA; V: TRBV19; CDR3: CASSVRGDGTEAFF; DNA: TGTGCCAGTAGTGTCAGGGGGGACGGCACTGAAGCTTTCTTT
D: NA; J: TRBJ2-6; size: NA; V: TRBV19; CDR3: CASSTGLEANVLTF; DNA: TGTGCCAGTAGTACGGGTTTAGAGGCCAACGTCCTGACTTTC
D: TRBD2; J: TRBJ2-7; size: NA; V: TRBV28; CDR3: CGTLESRREMPKQYF; DNA: TGTGGCACCCTAGAGTCGAGGCGGGAGATGCCTAAGCAGTACTTC
D: TRBD2; J: TRBJ2-7; size: NA; V: TRBV28; CDR3: CASSRGSPYEQYF; DNA: TGTGCCAGCAGTCGCGGGAGTCCGTACGAGCAGTACTTC
D: TRBD2; J: TRBJ2-1; size: NA; V: TRBV9; CDR3: CASSVGLAGYNEQFF; DNA: TGTGCCAGCAGCGTAGGGTTAGCGGGGTACAATGAGCAGTTCTTC
D: TRBD2; J: TRBJ2-1; size: NA; V: TRBV14; CDR3: CASSPFVAGGGNEQFF; DNA: TGTGCCAGCAGCCCCTTCGTAGCGGGAGGGGGCAATGAGCAGTTCTTC
D: TRBD2; J: TRBJ2-5; size: NA; V: TRBV7-9; CDR3: CASSSLAGNLETQYF; DNA: TGTGCCAGCAGCTCGCTAGCGGGGAATCTGGAGACCCAGTACTTC
D: NA; J: TRBJ2-7; size: NA; V: TRBV20-1; CDR3: CSARDHEQYF; DNA: TGCAGTGCTAGAGATCACGAGCAGTACTTC
D: TRBD2; J: TRBJ2-3; size: NA; V: TRBV4-1; CDR3: CASSQDGNGRAGDTQYF; DNA: TGCGCCAGCAGCCAAGATGGTAACGGGAGGGCCGGAGATACGCAGTATTTT
D: NA; J: TRBJ2-5; size: NA; V: TRBV10-2; CDR3: CASSGILEDQETQYF; DNA: TGCGCCAGCAGTGGGATTTTGGAGGACCAAGAGACCCAGTACTTC
D: TRBD1; J: TRBJ1-5; size: NA; V: TRBV7-6; CDR3: CASSPWTGGTGNQPQHF; DNA: TGTGCCAGCAGCCCTTGGACAGGGGGCACGGGCAATCAGCCCCAGCATTTT
D: NA; J: TRBJ2-1; size: NA; V: TRBV9; CDR3: CASSALGSYNEQFF; DNA: TGTGCCAGCAGCGCGCTAGGTTCCTACAATGAGCAGTTCTTC